This T cell receptor beta chain derives from a study of T cells in Graves' hyperthyroidism and ophthalmopathy. The V end was cut by 10 bases, the J end by 2 bases, with 18 bases between. Germline V gene data show CDR1 as MDHEN and CDR2 as SYDVKM. The CDR3 has 15 residues. In this sample, this clonotype turned up many times. Amplified TCR beta CDR3 regions came from RNA transcripts. HTBI primers were used for first-round RT-PCR of the TCR CDR3. In TCRdb, the multiplex PCR reads were re-called with MiXCR into one record per CDR3 protein. The sample has approximately 360,000 distinct CDR3 sequences; more than 15% are singletons.

This receptor was taken from a woman aged 18 to 35 with Graves' hyperthyroidism that later progressed to Graves' ophthalmopathy. The J gene is TRBJ1-5, the V gene TRBV28, with a possible D match to TRBD1 (5 bases). The sequenced material came from blood. The CDR3 is CAITSLGGGNQPQHF. CDR3 nucleotides: TGTGCCATTACCTCCTTGGGGGGGGGCAATCAGCCCCAGCATTTT.